Below, 25 T cell receptor beta chains from the same sample are listed, as sequenced in a study of shared clonotypes between healthy human individuals. Method: immunoSEQ multiplex PCR; TCRdb's copy keeps in-frame clones and lacks some. The sample contains over 1.4 million clones, roughly 96% of which appear only once. The sequencing input was naive CD4+ T cells sorted from blood. Subset defined: CD45RA+ positively selected. These TCRs come from a man aged 25-40 years in good health.

This chain joins TRBV7-2 and TRBJ2-5; 7 bases are shared with TRBD2. Germline CDR1 SGHTA, CDR2 FQGNSA. The CDR3 has 14 amino acids. V lost 6 bases, J lost 1 base, and 5 bases stayed unmatched. DNA of the CDR3: TGTGCCAGCAGAGGACGGACTAGCCAAGAGACCCAGTACTTC. Protein sequence: CASRGRTSQETQYF.

The CDR3 loop reads CASSLARAVSGANVLTF. The CDR3 coding sequence is TGTGCCAGCAGCTTAGCGAGGGCAGTCTCTGGGGCCAACGTCCTGACTTTC. The rearrangement uses TRBV7-9 and TRBJ2-6, with TRBD2 as a possible D gene (5 bases). With 0 bases removed from V and 0 bases from J, the gap between germline ends came to 9 bases. The CDR3 covers 17 residues. Germline lookup yields CDR1 SEHNR and CDR2 FQNEAQ (reference sequence).

This clone was seen only once. The V and J genes are TRBV27 and TRBJ1-2, with TRBD1 matching over 9 bases. V was clipped by 4 bases and J by 2 bases; unmatched bases: 11. Germline values: CDR1 MNHEY, CDR2 SMNVEV (reference sequence). This CDR3 is 17 amino acids long. As DNA, the CDR3 is TGTGCCAGCAGTTGGCTTACCACAGGGGGCGCCAACTATGGCTACACCTTC. This translates into CASSWLTTGGANYGYTF.

The V call is TRBV13, the J call TRBJ2-7; D remains unclear. This CDR3 is built from 14 residues. Germline CDR1 is PRHDT and CDR2 is FYEKMQ (reference sequence). V lost 1 base and J 7 bases, leaving 14 bases between the germline ends. The CDR3 sequence: CASSLDNLLREQYF. CDR3 sequence (DNA): TGTGCCAGCAGCTTAGATAATCTCCTGCGGGAGCAGTACTTC.

The J gene is TRBJ2-5, the V gene TRBV6-1; TRBD2 agrees at 7 bases. CDR1 and CDR2 (germline): MNHNS, SASEGT. With 1 base clipped from V and 4 bases from J, the junction kept 9 bases outside the gene matches. This CDR3 has 16 residues. CDR3 residues: CASSEVWQGGVETQYF. The CDR3 DNA reads as TGTGCCAGCAGTGAAGTTTGGCAGGGAGGGGTAGAGACCCAGTACTTC.

V and J are TRBV2 and TRBJ2-7, with D possibly matching TRBD1 (6 bases). Between the trimmed V and J ends, which lost 6 bases and 5 bases, there was a span of 17 bases. CDR3 length: 14 amino acids. The germline V gene encodes CDR1 SNHLY and CDR2 FYNNEI. The CDR3, as DNA: TGTGCCAGCAGGCGACTGACCACAGGGAACGAGCAGTACTTC. Protein: CASRRLTTGNEQYF.

V and J are TRBV27 and TRBJ1-2; D is possibly TRBD1 (5 bases). Looked up from germline, CDR1 is MNHEY and CDR2 is SMNVEV (reference sequence). V gave up 6 bases and J gave up 1 base, with 18 bases separating them. This CDR3 has 16 amino acids. The CDR3 nucleotides are TGTGCCAGCAGGGGACCGGGAGGTAATCGTAACTATGGCTACACCTTC. This encodes CASRGPGGNRNYGYTF.

The chain joins TRBV14 to TRBJ2-5; unclear D gene. V was shortened by 10 bases and J by 3 bases, with 15 bases between the two germline ends. This CDR3 has 13 residues. Germline assignment: CDR1 SGHDN and CDR2 FVKESK. In nucleotides, the CDR3 is TGTGCCACCAATGAAAAGGGCAAAGAGACCCAGTACTTC. Translated: CATNEKGKETQYF.

This chain joins TRBV18 and TRBJ1-2; D is ambiguous. Germline V gene data show CDR1 as KGHSH and CDR2 as LQKENI. The germline V and J ends were trimmed by 6 bases and 8 bases, with 16 bases remaining between them. This CDR3 contains 13 residues. CDR3 residues: CASSPQLGRGYTF. CDR3 sequence (DNA): TGTGCCAGCTCTCCCCAATTGGGCAGGGGCTACACCTTC.

V usage is TRBV5-4 and J usage is TRBJ2-7; weak D call: TRBD1 (5 bases). Trimming removed 4 bases from V and 7 bases from J, with 21 bases in between. This CDR3 spans 15 amino acids. Germline V CDR1 and CDR2: SGHNT, YYREEE (reference sequence). The CDR3 here is CASSPDPSLRGEQYF. DNA of the CDR3: TGTGCCAGCAGCCCGGACCCGTCTCTAAGGGGAGAGCAGTACTTC.

For the CDR3, the DNA is TGTGCCAGCAGTTACGCGCGCGGAAACATTCAGTACTTC. Translating it yields CASSYARGNIQYF. The V and J genes are TRBV6-5 and TRBJ2-4; D gene unclear. With 2 bases removed from V and 6 bases from J, the gap between germline ends came to 8 bases. In germline, CDR1 is MNHEY, CDR2 SVGAGI. The CDR3 is 13 amino acids.

The V and J genes are TRBV9 and TRBJ2-1, with 7 nucleotides matching TRBD2. V lost 3 bases, J lost 8 bases, and 8 bases stayed unmatched. Germline V gene sequence: CDR1 SGDLS, CDR2 YYNGEE. The CDR3 length is 14 residues. CDR3 sequence (DNA): TGTGCCAGCAGCGCAGGACTAGTGGTCGATGAGCAGTTCTTC. Protein: CASSAGLVVDEQFF.

The chain is built from TRBV19 and TRBJ1-2; D is perhaps TRBD1 (6 bases). Germline CDR1 and CDR2: LNHDA and SQIVND (reference sequence). Trimming removed 6 bases from V and 7 bases from J, with 15 bases in between. The CDR3 covers 13 residues. This chain's CDR3 is CASREQGKFGYTF. CDR3 in DNA: TGTGCCAGTAGGGAACAGGGTAAATTTGGCTACACCTTC.

This sequence joins TRBV15 and TRBJ2-1; tentatively, D is TRBD2 (7 bases). CDR3 length equals 16 residues. From germline, CDR1 is LNHNV and CDR2 YYDKDF (reference sequence). Between the trimmed V and J ends, which lost 3 bases and 5 bases, there was a span of 17 bases. The CDR3 protein is CATSSAGGGVDNEQFF. The CDR3 DNA is TGTGCCACCAGCAGCGCTGGAGGGGGGGTCGACAATGAGCAGTTCTTC. Supplemented by reference TRBV15 and TRBJ2-1, the full variable domain reads DAMVIQNPRYQVTQFGKPVTLSCSQTLNHNVMYWYQQKSSQAPKLLFHYYDKDFNNEADTPDNFQSRRPNTSFCFLDIRSPGLGDTAMYLCATSSAGGGVDNEQFFGPGTRLTVL.

This chain joins TRBV7-8 and TRBJ2-3, with 7 bases identical to TRBD2. Trimming took 4 bases from V and 2 from J; bases not matched to a gene: 6. The CDR3 sequence is 15 residues long. The germline CDR1 and CDR2 sequences are SGHVS and FQNEAQ. CDR3 nucleotide sequence: TGTGCCAGCAGCTCGACTAGCTGGTACACAGATACGCAGTATTTT. Protein sequence: CASSSTSWYTDTQYF.

This clone occurred once. The V call is TRBV2, the J call TRBJ2-5; D is unclear. The CDR3 runs to 13 residues. V lost 2 bases, J lost 0 bases, and 4 bases lay in between. Germline V lookup: CDR1 SNHLY, CDR2 FYNNEI. The chain's CDR3 is CASSEQDQETQYF. The CDR3 bases are TGTGCCAGCAGTGAACAGGACCAAGAGACCCAGTACTTC.

The rearrangement joins TRBV28 to TRBJ2-2; D is unresolved. CDR3 length equals 16 residues. Germline V gives CDR1 MDHEN, CDR2 SYDVKM. Trimming removed 2 bases from V and 5 bases from J, with 15 bases in between. The CDR3 region has the DNA TGTGCCAGCAGTTTACCCCGTCCCCTGGGGACCGGGGAGCTGTTTTTT. It specifies CASSLPRPLGTGELFF.

This chain connects TRBV14 to TRBJ2-1; 8 positions agree with TRBD1. CDR1 is SGHDN and CDR2 is FVKESK in the germline V gene. The CDR3 totals 15 residues. V was pared by 4 bases and J by 4 bases, with 6 bases of the junction left unmatched. The CDR3 nucleotides read TGTGCCAGCAGCCCTAGGACAGGGTCGTACAATGAGCAGTTCTTC. Translated: CASSPRTGSYNEQFF.

The chain joins TRBV7-3 to TRBJ2-1, with TRBD2 identical over 11 bases. Trimming removed 6 bases from V and 6 bases from J; junction bases left unmatched: 7. This CDR3 has 15 amino acids. The V gene's germline CDR1 is SGHTA and CDR2 FQGTGA. CDR3 nucleotides: TGTGCCAGCAGTATAGCGGGAGGGACGGTCAATGAGCAGTTCTTC. It codes for CASSIAGGTVNEQFF.

About this clone: Other DNA sequences in this specimen translate into the identical CDR3. The rearrangement uses TRBV15 and TRBJ2-5; no clear D. V lost 3 bases, J lost 1 base, and 6 bases lay in between. The V gene's germline CDR1 is LNHNV and CDR2 YYDKDF (reference sequence). The CDR3 is made up of 13 amino acids. CDR3 bases: TGTGCCACCAGCAGGGGCGCCCAAGAGACCCAGTACTTC. As protein: CATSRGAQETQYF.

This clone was seen only once. The rearrangement uses TRBV29-1 and TRBJ2-1; D may be TRBD2 (5 bases). V was pared by 6 bases and J by 2 bases, with 11 bases between. The V gene's germline CDR1 is SQVTM and CDR2 ANQGSEA. This CDR3 contains 13 residues. CDR3 DNA sequence: TGCAGCGTGGGCCAACTAGCCTACAATGAGCAGTTCTTC. This translates into CSVGQLAYNEQFF.

This chain joins TRBV18 and TRBJ2-5; possibly TRBD1 or TRBD2 for D (5 bases each). The germline gives CDR1 KGHSH, CDR2 LQKENI. V gave up 2 bases and J gave up 2 bases, with 12 bases separating them. There are 15 residues in the CDR3. The chain's CDR3 is CASSPFTGGQETQYF. CDR3 sequence (DNA): TGTGCCAGCTCACCATTCACAGGAGGTCAAGAGACCCAGTACTTC.

This clone was detected only once. The chain joins TRBV28 to TRBJ1-4; 8 positions agree with TRBD1. Germline CDR1 is MDHEN and CDR2 is SYDVKM. CDR3 length equals 16 residues. The trim removed 4 bases at V and 7 bases at J, leaving 11 bases unmatched. CDR3 amino acids: CASSSPGQGGGEKLFF. As DNA, the CDR3 is TGTGCCAGCAGTTCACCAGGACAGGGAGGTGGTGAAAAACTGTTTTTT.

The V and J genes are TRBV14 and TRBJ1-1; no definite D call. The germline CDR1 and CDR2 sequences are SGHDN and FVKESK. V was pared by 6 bases and J by 3 bases, with 11 bases between. This CDR3 comprises 13 residues. CDR3 residues: CASSLHVDTEAFF. CDR3 DNA: TGTGCCAGCAGTCTTCATGTAGACACTGAAGCTTTCTTT.

The V gene is TRBV15, the J gene TRBJ2-7; D is tentatively TRBD1 or TRBD2 (5 bases each). CDR1 is LNHNV and CDR2 is YYDKDF in the germline V gene (reference sequence). Trimming cost V 2 bases and J 3 bases, with 14 bases left between them. There are 15 residues in the CDR3. The CDR3 DNA is TGTGCCACCAGCAGACCACGGGGACCGAGCTACGAGCAGTACTTC. Its translation: CATSRPRGPSYEQYF. Variable domain in full (rest from reference TRBV15 and TRBJ2-7): DAMVIQNPRYQVTQFGKPVTLSCSQTLNHNVMYWYQQKSSQAPKLLFHYYDKDFNNEADTPDNFQSRRPNTSFCFLDIRSPGLGDTAMYLCATSRPRGPSYEQYFGPGTRLTVT.